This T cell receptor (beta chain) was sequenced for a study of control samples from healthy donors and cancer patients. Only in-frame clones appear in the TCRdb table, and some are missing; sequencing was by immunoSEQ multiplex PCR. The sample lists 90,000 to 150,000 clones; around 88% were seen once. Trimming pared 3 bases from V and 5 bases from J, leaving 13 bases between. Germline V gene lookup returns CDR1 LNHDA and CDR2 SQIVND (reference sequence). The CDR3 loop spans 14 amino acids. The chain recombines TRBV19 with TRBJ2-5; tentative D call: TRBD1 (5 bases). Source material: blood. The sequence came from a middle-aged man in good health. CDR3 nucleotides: TGTGCCAGTAGTATTACCAGGGCCCGGGAGACCCAGTACTTC. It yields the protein CASSITRARETQYF.